Listed below are T cell receptor beta chains from one sample, sequenced in a study of PD-1 blockade in classical Hodgkin lymphoma. Generated by immunoSEQ multiplex PCR, the TCRdb table keeps only in-frame clones and is missing some. The sample lists around 60,000 clones, 85% to 90% occurring once. Sequences were derived from peripheral blood mononuclear cells (PBMCs), sampled before the second cycle of nivolumab. Receptors originate from a human donor with classical Hodgkin lymphoma. Each CDR3 is given with its conserved first and last residue. Fields, in order: J gene, V gene, D gene, clone size, CDR3 DNA, CDR3 protein. The D gene is left open where the match is weak. Clone sizes are given selectively: once, few, many, or a class where the clone is expanded.

TRBJ2-1	TRBV14	-	-	TGTGCCAGCAGCCAGAGGGGGGTAGGCAATGAGCAGTTCTTC	CASSQRGVGNEQFF
TRBJ1-2	TRBV7-9	-	-	TGTGCCAGCAGCTCAAACTTGGACGGTAGGGGCTACACCTTC	CASSSNLDGRGYTF
TRBJ2-2	TRBV6-1	-	-	TGTGCCAGCAGCGCAGGGCGCCCCGGGGAGCTGTTTTTT	CASSAGRPGELFF
TRBJ2-1	TRBV7-6	-	once	TGTGCCAGCAGCCTCCGGGTCGCGGTCTACAATGAGCAGTTCTTC	CASSLRVAVYNEQFF
TRBJ1-5	TRBV21-1	-	-	TGTGCCATCGAAGGGGATCATGATCAGCCCCAGCATTTT	CAIEGDHDQPQHF
TRBJ1-5	TRBV21-1	-	few	TGTGCCAGCTTCCCGGGACCGCTCAATCAGCCCCAGCATTTT	CASFPGPLNQPQHF
TRBJ2-5	TRBV5-1	-	-	TGCGCCAGCAGCCGCGACGGGATCCAAGAGACCCAGTACTTC	CASSRDGIQETQYF
TRBJ2-7	TRBV5-1	-	-	TGCGCCAGCAGCCCGGACGGGCCCTACGAGCAGTACTTC	CASSPDGPYEQYF
TRBJ1-5	TRBV5-1	TRBD1	few	TGCGCCAGCAGTCCGGGACAGGCGAATCAGCCCCAGCATTTT	CASSPGQANQPQHF
TRBJ1-1	TRBV30	-	few	TGTGCCTGGGGACGGGTGAACACTGAAGCTTTCTTT	CAWGRVNTEAFF
TRBJ1-1	TRBV5-1	TRBD1	-	TGCGCCAGCAGCTTGGCAGGCCCACAGGGGGCGAACACTGAAGCTTTCTTT	CASSLAGPQGANTEAFF
TRBJ1-1	TRBV6-5	TRBD1	-	TGTGCCAGCAGCACTGACAGGGGGACTGAAGCTTTCTTT	CASSTDRGTEAFF
TRBJ1-4	TRBV5-1	-	-	TGCGCCAGCAGCTTGGGCCCTCCGGACGGACGCGAAAAACTGTTTTTT	CASSLGPPDGREKLFF
TRBJ2-5	TRBV30	TRBD2	-	TGTGCCTGGAACCTACTAGCGGGGGCCCAGGAGACCCAGTACTTC	CAWNLLAGAQETQYF
TRBJ2-7	TRBV6-4	TRBD1	-	TGTGCCAGCAGTGACTCGTCCTCGGGACAGGCCCTTGACTACGAGCAGTACTTC	CASSDSSSGQALDYEQYF
TRBJ2-1	TRBV12-2	-	few	TGTGCAAGTCGCTTAGCGGGGGGGCACAATGAGCAGTTCTTC	CASRLAGGHNEQFF
TRBJ2-5	TRBV7-9	-	-	TGTGCCAGCAGCTTAGATGGGGCACAGACCCAGTACTTC	CASSLDGAQTQYF
TRBJ2-2	TRBV28	-	-	TGTGCCAGCAGTTCCTCCGAGGGCAGGGCAGCCGGGGAGCTGTTTTTT	CASSSSEGRAAGELFF
TRBJ1-4	TRBV5-1	TRBD1	-	TGCGCCAGCAGCCGCGGGACAGGGGGTGGTGAAAAACTGTTTTTT	CASSRGTGGGEKLFF
TRBJ1-1	TRBV5-1	-	-	TGCGCCAGCAGTCTCAAAATGAACACTGAAGCTTTCTTT	CASSLKMNTEAFF
TRBJ2-7	TRBV5-1	-	-	TGCGCCAGCAGCTTGGTGGGGACCGGGCCCTACGAGCAGTACTTC	CASSLVGTGPYEQYF
TRBJ2-7	TRBV27	-	-	TGTGCTCAGCAATCCTACGAGCAGTACTTC	CAQQSYEQYF
TRBJ2-1	TRBV19	TRBD2	-	TGTGCCAGTAGTATCTCGAAGCGGGGGCCCTCCTACAATGAGCAGTTCTTC	CASSISKRGPSYNEQFF
TRBJ2-3	TRBV12-5	TRBD2	-	TGTGCTAGTGGTTCCGGTGTCCTAGCGGGGGCAGATACGCAGTATTTT	CASGSGVLAGADTQYF
TRBJ1-1	TRBV7-9	TRBD1	-	TGTGCCAGCAGCCCCAATATTGGTCCAGGGGGACGGGTCACTGAAGCTTTCTTT	CASSPNIGPGGRVTEAFF